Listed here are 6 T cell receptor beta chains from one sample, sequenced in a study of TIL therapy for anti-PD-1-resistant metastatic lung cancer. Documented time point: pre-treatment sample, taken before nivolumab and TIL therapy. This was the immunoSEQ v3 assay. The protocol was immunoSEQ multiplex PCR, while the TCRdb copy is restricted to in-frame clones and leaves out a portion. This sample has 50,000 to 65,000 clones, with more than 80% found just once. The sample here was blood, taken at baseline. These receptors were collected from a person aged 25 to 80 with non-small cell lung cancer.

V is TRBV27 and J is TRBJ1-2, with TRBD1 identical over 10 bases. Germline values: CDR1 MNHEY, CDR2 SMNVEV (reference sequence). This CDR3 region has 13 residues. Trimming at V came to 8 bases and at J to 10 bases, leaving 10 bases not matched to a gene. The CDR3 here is CASGPTGGIVYTF. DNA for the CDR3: TGTGCCAGCGGTCCGACAGGGGGCATAGTCTACACCTTC.

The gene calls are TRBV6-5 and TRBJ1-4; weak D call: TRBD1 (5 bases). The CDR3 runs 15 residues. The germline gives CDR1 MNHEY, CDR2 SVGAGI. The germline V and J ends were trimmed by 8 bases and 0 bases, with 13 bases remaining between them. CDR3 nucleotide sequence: TGTGCCAGCGGAGGGAGGGGTGCAACTAATGAAAAACTGTTTTTT. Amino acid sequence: CASGGRGATNEKLFF.

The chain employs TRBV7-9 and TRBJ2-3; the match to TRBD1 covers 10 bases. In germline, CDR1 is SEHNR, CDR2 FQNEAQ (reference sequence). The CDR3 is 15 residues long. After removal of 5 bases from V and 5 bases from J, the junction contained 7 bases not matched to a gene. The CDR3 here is CASSNDRGRRDTQYF. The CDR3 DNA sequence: TGTGCCAGCAGCAATGACAGGGGGCGCCGAGATACGCAGTATTTT.

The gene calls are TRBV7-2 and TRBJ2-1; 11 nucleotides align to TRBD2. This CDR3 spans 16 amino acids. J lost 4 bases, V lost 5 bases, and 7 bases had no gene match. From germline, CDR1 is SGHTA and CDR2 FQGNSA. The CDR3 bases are TGTGCCAGCAGCCGGGGACTAGCGGTTGTTTACAATGAGCAGTTCTTC. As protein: CASSRGLAVVYNEQFF.

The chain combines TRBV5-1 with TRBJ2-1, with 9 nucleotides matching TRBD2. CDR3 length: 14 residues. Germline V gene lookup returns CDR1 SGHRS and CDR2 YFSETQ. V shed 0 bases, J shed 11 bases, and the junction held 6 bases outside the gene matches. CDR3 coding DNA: TGCGCCAGCAGCTTGGGTAATAGCGGGAGTAAGCAGTTCTTC. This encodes CASSLGNSGSKQFF.

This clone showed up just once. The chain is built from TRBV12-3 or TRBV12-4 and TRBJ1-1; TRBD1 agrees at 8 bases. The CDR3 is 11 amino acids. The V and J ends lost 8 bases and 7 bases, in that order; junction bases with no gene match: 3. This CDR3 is CASQGAGEAFF. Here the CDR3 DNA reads TGTGCCAGCCAGGGGGCAGGTGAAGCTTTCTTT.